The 2 T cell receptor beta chains given below trace back to one sample, sequenced in a study of T cells in Graves' hyperthyroidism and ophthalmopathy. TCR beta CDR3 sequences were amplified from RNA transcripts. HTBI primers were employed in a first-round RT-PCR of the TCR CDR3. TCRdb reprocessed the multiplex PCR reads with MiXCR, giving one entry per CDR3 protein. The sample contains roughly 720,000 distinct CDR3 sequences, approximately 15% of which appear only once. Sequencing was performed on blood. These receptors were obtained from a man aged 50-59 years with Graves' hyperthyroidism.

This chain joins TRBV10-3 and TRBJ1-2; D uncertain. Trimming left V 3 bases short and J 1 base short, with 12 bases between. CDR1 ENHRY and CDR2 SYGVKD come from the germline V gene. The CDR3 spans 15 residues. CDR3: CAISEGNSINYGYTF. In DNA, the CDR3 is TGTGCCATCAGTGAAGGAAACTCTATTAACTATGGCTACACCTTC.

This clonotype occurred a few times. The chain employs TRBV5-8 and TRBJ1-2; perhaps TRBD1 as D (6 bases). V dropped 4 bases and J dropped 3 bases, with 10 bases sitting between them. Per the germline V gene, CDR1 is SGHTS and CDR2 is YDEGEE. This CDR3 region has 13 residues. CDR3 nucleotide sequence: TGTGCCAGCAGCCAAAGGACAGACTATGGCTACACCTTC. Amino acids: CASSQRTDYGYTF.